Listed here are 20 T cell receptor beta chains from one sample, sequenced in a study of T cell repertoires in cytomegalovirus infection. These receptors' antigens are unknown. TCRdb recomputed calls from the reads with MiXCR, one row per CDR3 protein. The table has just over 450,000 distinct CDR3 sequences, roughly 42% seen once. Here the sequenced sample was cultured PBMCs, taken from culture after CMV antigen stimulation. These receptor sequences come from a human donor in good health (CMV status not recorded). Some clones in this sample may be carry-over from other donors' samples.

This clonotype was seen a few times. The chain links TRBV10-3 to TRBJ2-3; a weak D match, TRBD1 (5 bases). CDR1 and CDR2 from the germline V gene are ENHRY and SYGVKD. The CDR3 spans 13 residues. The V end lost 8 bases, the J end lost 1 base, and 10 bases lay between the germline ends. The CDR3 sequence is CAISDSRTDTQYF. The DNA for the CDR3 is TGTGCCATCTCTGACAGTCGCACAGATACGCAGTATTTT.

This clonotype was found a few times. The CDR3 region is CASSLDRTVEAFF. The CDR3 DNA follows: TGTGCCAGCAGCTTAGACCGGACAGTAGAAGCTTTCTTT. This chain links TRBV11-2 with TRBJ1-1, with a weak D call TRBD1 (6 bases). With 0 bases removed from V and 8 bases from J, the gap between germline ends came to 10 bases. Germline CDR1 SGHAT, CDR2 FQNNGV. The CDR3 sequence is 13 residues long. Full variable domain (missing parts from reference TRBV11-2 and TRBJ1-1): EAGVAQSPRYKIIEKRQSVAFWCNPISGHATLYWYQQILGQGPKLLIQFQNNGVVDDSQLPKDRFSAERLKGVDSTLKIQPAKLEDSAVYLCASSLDRTVEAFFGQGTRLTVV.

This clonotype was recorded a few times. The CDR3 sequence is CASSHSSGIDTGELFF. Here the CDR3 DNA reads TGCGCCAGCAGCCACTCTAGCGGGATCGACACCGGGGAGCTGTTTTTT. The chain couples TRBV4-3 to TRBJ2-2; TRBD2 matches 9 bases. Germline lookup yields CDR1 LGHNA and CDR2 YSLEER. J was trimmed by 3 bases and V by 3 bases; bases with no gene match: 5. The CDR3 runs to 16 residues.

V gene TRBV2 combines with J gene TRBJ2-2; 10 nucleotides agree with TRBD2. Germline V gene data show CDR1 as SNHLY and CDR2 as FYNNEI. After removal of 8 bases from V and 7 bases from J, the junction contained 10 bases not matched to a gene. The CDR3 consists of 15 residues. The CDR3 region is CASVAASGSIGELFF. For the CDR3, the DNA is TGTGCCAGCGTGGCGGCTAGCGGGAGTATCGGGGAGCTGTTTTTT.

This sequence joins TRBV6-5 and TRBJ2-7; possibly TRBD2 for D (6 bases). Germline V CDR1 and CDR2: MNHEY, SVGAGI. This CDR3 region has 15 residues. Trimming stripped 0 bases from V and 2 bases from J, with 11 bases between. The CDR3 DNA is TGTGCCAGCAGTTACTCTAGCGGAAATCCCTACGAGCAGTACTTC. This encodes CASSYSSGNPYEQYF.

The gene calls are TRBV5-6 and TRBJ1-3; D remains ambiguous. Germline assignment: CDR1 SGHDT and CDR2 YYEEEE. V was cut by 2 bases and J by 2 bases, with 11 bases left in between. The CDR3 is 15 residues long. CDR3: CASSFGPTTGNTIYF. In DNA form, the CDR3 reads TGTGCCAGCAGCTTCGGGCCGACTACTGGAAACACCATATATTTT.

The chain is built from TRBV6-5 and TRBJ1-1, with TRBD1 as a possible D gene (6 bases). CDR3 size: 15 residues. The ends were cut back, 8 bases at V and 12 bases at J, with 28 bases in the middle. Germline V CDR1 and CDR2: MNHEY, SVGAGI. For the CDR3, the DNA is TGTGCCAGCGGGCGAGGGGGGACAAGGTCCTTGCGAACTTTCTTT. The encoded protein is CASGRGGTRSLRTFF.

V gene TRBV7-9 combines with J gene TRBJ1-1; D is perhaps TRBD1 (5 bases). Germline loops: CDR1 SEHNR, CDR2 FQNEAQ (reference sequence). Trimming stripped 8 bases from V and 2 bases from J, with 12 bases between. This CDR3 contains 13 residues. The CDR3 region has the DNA TGTGCCAGCGGGGGGTCAACCAACACTGAAGCTTTCTTT. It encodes CASGGSTNTEAFF.

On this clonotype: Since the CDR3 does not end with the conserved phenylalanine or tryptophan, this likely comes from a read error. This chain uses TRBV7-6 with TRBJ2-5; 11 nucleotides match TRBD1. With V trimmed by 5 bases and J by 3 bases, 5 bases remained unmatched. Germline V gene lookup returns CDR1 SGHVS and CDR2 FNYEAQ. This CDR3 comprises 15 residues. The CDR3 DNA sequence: TGTGCCAGCAGCCCGAGGACAGGGGGCGAAGAGACCCAGTACTGC. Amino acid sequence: CASSPRTGGEETQYC.

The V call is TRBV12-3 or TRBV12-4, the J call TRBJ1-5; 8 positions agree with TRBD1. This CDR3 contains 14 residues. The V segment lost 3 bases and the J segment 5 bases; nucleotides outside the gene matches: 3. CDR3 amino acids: CASSFSDRDQPQHF. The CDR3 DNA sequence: TGTGCCAGCAGTTTTTCGGACAGGGATCAGCCCCAGCATTTT.

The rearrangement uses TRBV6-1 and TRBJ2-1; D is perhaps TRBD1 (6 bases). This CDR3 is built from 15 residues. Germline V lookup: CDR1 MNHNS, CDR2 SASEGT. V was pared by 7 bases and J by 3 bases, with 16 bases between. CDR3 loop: CASTAAQGSYNEQFF. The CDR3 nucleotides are TGTGCCAGCACTGCCGCACAGGGAAGCTACAATGAGCAGTTCTTC.

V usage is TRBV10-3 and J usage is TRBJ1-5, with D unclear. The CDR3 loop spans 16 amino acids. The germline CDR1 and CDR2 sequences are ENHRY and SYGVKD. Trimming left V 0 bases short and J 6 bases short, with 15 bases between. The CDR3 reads CAISESKDLSSQPQHF. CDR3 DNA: TGTGCCATCAGTGAGTCTAAGGACCTATCTAGTCAGCCCCAGCATTTT.

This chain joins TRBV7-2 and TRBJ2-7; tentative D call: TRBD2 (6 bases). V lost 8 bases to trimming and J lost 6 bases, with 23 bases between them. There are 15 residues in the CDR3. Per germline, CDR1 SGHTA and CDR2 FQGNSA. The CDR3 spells CASGLKPAGLGEQYF. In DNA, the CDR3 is TGTGCCAGCGGACTAAAACCGGCAGGGCTAGGCGAGCAGTACTTC.

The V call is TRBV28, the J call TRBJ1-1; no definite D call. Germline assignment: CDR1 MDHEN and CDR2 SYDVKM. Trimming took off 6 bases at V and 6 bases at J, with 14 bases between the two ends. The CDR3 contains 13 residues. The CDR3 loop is CASSEGAPAEAFF. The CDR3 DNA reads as TGTGCCAGCAGCGAAGGTGCGCCGGCTGAAGCTTTCTTT.

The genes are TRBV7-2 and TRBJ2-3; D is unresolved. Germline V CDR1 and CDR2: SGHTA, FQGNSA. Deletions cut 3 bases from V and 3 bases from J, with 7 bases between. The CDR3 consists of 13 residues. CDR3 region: CASSFNPTDTQYF. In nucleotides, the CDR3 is TGTGCCAGCAGCTTTAACCCGACAGATACGCAGTATTTT.

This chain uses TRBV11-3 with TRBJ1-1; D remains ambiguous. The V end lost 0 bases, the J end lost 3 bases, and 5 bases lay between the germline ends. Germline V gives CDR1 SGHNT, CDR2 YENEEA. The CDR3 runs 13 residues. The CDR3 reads CASSLDQDTEAFF. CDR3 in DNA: TGTGCCAGCAGCTTAGATCAAGACACTGAAGCTTTCTTT.

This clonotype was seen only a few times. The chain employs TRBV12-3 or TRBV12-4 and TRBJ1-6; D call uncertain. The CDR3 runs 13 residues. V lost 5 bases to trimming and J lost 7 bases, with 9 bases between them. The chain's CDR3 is CASSLSPNSPLHF. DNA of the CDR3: TGTGCCAGCAGTCTCAGCCCCAATTCACCCCTCCACTTT.

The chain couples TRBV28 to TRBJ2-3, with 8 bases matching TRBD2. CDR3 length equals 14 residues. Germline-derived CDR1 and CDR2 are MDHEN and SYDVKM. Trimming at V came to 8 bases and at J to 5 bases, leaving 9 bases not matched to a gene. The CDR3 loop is CASSSGGAGDTQYF. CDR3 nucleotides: TGTGCCAGCTCATCCGGGGGGGCCGGAGATACGCAGTATTTT.

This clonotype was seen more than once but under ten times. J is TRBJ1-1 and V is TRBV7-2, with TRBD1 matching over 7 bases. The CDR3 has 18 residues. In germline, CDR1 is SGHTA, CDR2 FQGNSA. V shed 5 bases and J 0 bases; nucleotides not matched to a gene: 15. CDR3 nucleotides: TGTGCCAGCAGCCAGGGAGAGGGGGCGCTGACCATGAACACTGAAGCTTTCTTT. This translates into CASSQGEGALTMNTEAFF.

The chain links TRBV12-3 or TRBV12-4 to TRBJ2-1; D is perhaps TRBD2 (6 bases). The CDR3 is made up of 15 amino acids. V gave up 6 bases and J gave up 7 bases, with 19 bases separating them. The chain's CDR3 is CASRELQGGRNEQFF. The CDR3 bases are TGTGCCAGCAGGGAACTCCAGGGAGGCAGGAATGAGCAGTTCTTC.